This section outlines one T cell receptor (beta chain) sequence together with its context. The antigen is undetermined. The CDR3 runs 12 residues. From germline, CDR1 is SGHKS and CDR2 YYEKEE (reference sequence). V was trimmed by 4 bases and J by 6 bases, leaving 8 bases between them. Healthy and HIV-negative, the adult donors had no recent acute infections or vaccinations. Nashville, Tennessee was home to all donors, each a Caucasian adult. This sample is part of a study of shared clonotypes between healthy human individuals. Replicate PCRs from sorted subsets contained about 200 ng DNA, which is some 29,000 T cell genomes. Using immunoSEQ multiplex PCR, the repertoire was profiled, and TCRdb retains in-frame clones only, with some absent. The repertoire has 2 million to 2.5 million clones, 80% to 95% of them found once; the top ten carry 0.3% to 0.4%. General study findings and limits: Between a handful of donors, naive CD4 clonotypes were shared at a level of about 5.3%.

The sequenced material came from naive CD4+ T cells from PBMCs. As to subset: CD45RA+ positively selected. The sequence was obtained from a man in his late teens or twenties in good health. Some clones in this sample may be carry-over from other donors' samples. The V call is TRBV5-5, the J call TRBJ2-1, with D unresolved. The DNA for the CDR3 is TGTGCCAGCAGCCCCTTTTCCAATGAGCAGTTCTTC. Translation: CASSPFSNEQFF.